This TCR beta chain was documented in a study of blood T cell repertoires in COVID-19. Repertoires were generated with immunoSEQ multiplex PCR, while TCRdb's copy carries only in-frame clones and drops some. The data hold roughly 83,000 clones, with 85% to 90% observed a single time. Germline assignment: CDR1 SGHNT and CDR2 YYREEE (reference sequence). J was trimmed by 2 bases and V by 4 bases; bases with no gene match: 10. The CDR3 runs to 16 residues. This rearrangement joins TRBV5-4 to TRBJ2-3; 7 bases are a match to TRBD1. This receptor was identified in a man at least 80 years old with active or convalescent COVID-19. The material sequenced was peripheral blood. The CDR3 DNA sequence: TGTGCCAGCAGCCTACCCAGGACAGGACCCACAGATACGCAGTATTTT. It codes for CASSLPRTGPTDTQYF. The whole variable domain, filled in from reference TRBV5-4 and TRBJ2-3, reads ETGVTQSPTHLIKTRGQQVTLRCSSQSGHNTVSWYQQALGQGPQFIFQYYREEENGRGNFPPRFSGLQFPNYSSELNVNALELDDSALYLCASSLPRTGPTDTQYFGPGTRLTVL.